The subject of this entry is one TCR beta chain. This CDR3 region has 15 residues. Germline V gene sequence: CDR1 MNHEY, CDR2 SMNVEV (reference sequence). The J segment lost 4 bases and the V segment lost 8 bases, leaving 12 bases of the junction unmatched. TCRdb's copy holds only in-frame clones and misses some; the assay was immunoSEQ multiplex PCR. The table lists about 140,000 clones, 84% of them singletons. This sample was included in a study of blood T cell repertoires in COVID-19. Overall study: PBMCs, B-cell-depleted T cells, or T cells provided the cDNA or gDNA that made up the material.

The chain joins TRBV27 to TRBJ2-7; 9 nucleotides align to TRBD2. The sequencing sample was made of peripheral blood. The origin of this receptor is a man aged 25-40 years with COVID-19, enrolled during active disease. DNA for the CDR3: TGTGCCAGCGTCAGGCAGCCAGCGGGAGGATACGAGCAGTACTTC. Its protein product is CASVRQPAGGYEQYF.